This T cell receptor (beta chain) is drawn from a study of shared clonotypes between healthy human individuals. Overall study context: Plates per donor: three CD4 naive, three CD4 memory, two CD8 naive, one CD8 memory.

The V and J ends lost 5 bases and 4 bases, in that order; junction bases with no gene match: 9. Germline lookup yields CDR1 SGHTA and CDR2 FQGTGA. There are 16 residues in the CDR3. TCRdb's copy holds only in-frame clones and misses some; the assay was immunoSEQ multiplex PCR. The sample comprises about 2.1 million clones, approximately 94% of which are singletons, and roughly 1.7% rests with the top ten. In the naive CD8 group, cells lacked CD45RO and were positively selected for CCR7, so terminally differentiated effector memory CD45RA+ cells were left out. Specimen: naive CD8+ T cells from PBMCs. V and J are TRBV7-3 and TRBJ2-3, with 10 bases lining up with TRBD2. This sequence was found in a man aged 18 to 35 in good health. Some clones in this sample may be carry-over from other donors' samples. The CDR3 region has the DNA TGTGCCAGCAGCCAAGAGCGGGAGGGTCTCGCAGATACGCAGTATTTT. The encoded protein is CASSQEREGLADTQYF.